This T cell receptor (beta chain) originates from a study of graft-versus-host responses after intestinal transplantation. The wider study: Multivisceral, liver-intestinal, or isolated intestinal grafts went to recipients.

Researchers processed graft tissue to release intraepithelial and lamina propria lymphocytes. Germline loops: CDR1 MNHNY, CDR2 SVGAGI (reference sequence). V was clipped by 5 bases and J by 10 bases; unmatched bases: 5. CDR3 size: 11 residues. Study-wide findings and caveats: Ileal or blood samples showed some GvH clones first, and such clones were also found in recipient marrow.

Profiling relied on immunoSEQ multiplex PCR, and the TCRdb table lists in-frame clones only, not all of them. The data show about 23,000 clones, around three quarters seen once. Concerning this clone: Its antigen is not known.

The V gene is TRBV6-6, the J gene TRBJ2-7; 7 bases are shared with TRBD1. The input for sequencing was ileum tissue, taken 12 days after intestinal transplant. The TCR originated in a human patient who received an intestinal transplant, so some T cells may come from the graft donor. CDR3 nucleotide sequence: TGTGCCAGCAGTGCCGGGACAGACCAGTACTTC. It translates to CASSAGTDQYF.